The next 6 T cell receptor beta chains were all read from a single sample in a study of blood T cell repertoires in COVID-19. Generated by immunoSEQ multiplex PCR, the TCRdb table keeps only in-frame clones and is missing some. This table holds hundreds of thousands of clones, 89% found once. The specimen sequenced was PBMCs or T cells enriched from blood (not recorded which). The receptors derive from a man in his 60s who had recovered from COVID-19.

V is TRBV7-2 and J is TRBJ1-3, with D perhaps matching TRBD1 (6 bases). The CDR3 totals 16 residues. Per germline, CDR1 SGHTA and CDR2 FQGNSA. The V gene lost 4 bases and the J gene lost 2 bases, with 15 bases spanning the gap. The CDR3 nucleotides read TGTGCCAGCAGCTCAAACTCAGGGGTAGCTGGAAACACCATATATTTT. Translation: CASSSNSGVAGNTIYF.

This rearrangement joins TRBV28 to TRBJ2-7; D possibly corresponds to TRBD1 (6 bases). Germline V gene data show CDR1 as MDHEN and CDR2 as SYDVKM. The CDR3 has 14 residues. Trimming cost V 2 bases and J 5 bases, with 13 bases left between them. CDR3 DNA sequence: TGTGCCAGCAGTTTACAGGGGTCTGGCAACGAGCAGTACTTC. Protein: CASSLQGSGNEQYF.

The chain employs TRBV29-1 and TRBJ2-1; D is possibly TRBD2 (6 bases). The CDR3 has 10 residues. Germline-derived CDR1 and CDR2 are SQVTM and ANQGSEA. CDR3 DNA: TGCGTCGGGACTCACAATGAGCAGTTCTTC. Its protein is CVGTHNEQFF.

This chain links TRBV7-9 with TRBJ1-1; 11 bases align to TRBD1. Germline V gene lookup returns CDR1 SEHNR and CDR2 FQNEAQ (reference sequence). J was trimmed by 8 bases and V by 4 bases; bases with no gene match: 6. CDR3 size: 14 residues. This chain's CDR3 is CASSSRTGGGEAFF. DNA of the CDR3: TGTGCCAGCAGCTCCCGGACAGGGGGCGGCGAAGCTTTCTTT.

This rearrangement joins TRBV20-1 to TRBJ2-7; D unclear. Between the trimmed V and J ends, which lost 3 bases and 3 bases, there was a span of 12 bases. CDR1 is DFQATT, CDR2 SNEGSKA, per germline (reference sequence). The CDR3 contains 13 residues. For the CDR3, the DNA is TGCAGTGCTAGTCTCCTAGATCTCTACGAGCAGTACTTC. Translation: CSASLLDLYEQYF.

The V gene is TRBV9, the J gene TRBJ2-2; possible D gene TRBD2, 5 bases. Trimming cost V 0 bases and J 2 bases, with 14 bases left between them. CDR3 length: 17 residues. Per germline, CDR1 SGDLS and CDR2 YYNGEE. The CDR3 DNA sequence: TGTGCCAGCAGCGTAGATCCCTGGAGCGGTAACACCGGGGAGCTGTTTTTT. It specifies CASSVDPWSGNTGELFF.